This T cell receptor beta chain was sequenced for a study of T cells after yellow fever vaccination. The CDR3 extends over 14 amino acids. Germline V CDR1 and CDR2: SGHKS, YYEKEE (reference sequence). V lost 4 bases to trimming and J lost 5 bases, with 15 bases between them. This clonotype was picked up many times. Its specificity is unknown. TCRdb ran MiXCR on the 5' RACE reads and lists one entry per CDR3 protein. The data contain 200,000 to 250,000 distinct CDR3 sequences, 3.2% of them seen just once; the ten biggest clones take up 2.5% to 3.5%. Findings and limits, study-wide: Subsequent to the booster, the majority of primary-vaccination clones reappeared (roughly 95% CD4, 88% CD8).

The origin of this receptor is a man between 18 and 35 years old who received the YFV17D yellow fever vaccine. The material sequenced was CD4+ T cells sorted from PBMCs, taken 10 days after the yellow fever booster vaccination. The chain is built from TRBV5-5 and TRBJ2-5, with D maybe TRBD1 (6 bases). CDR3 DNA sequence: TGTGCCAGCAGCCCCCCGGACAGACGGGAGACCCAGTACTTC. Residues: CASSPPDRRETQYF.